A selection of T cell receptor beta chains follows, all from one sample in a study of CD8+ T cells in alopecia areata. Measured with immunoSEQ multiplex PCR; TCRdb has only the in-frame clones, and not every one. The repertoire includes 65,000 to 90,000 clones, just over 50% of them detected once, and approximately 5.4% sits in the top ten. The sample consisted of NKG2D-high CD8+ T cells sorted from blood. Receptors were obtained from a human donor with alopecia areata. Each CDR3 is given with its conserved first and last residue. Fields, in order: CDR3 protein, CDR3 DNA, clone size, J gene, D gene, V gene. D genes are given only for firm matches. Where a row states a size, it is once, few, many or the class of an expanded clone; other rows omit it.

cdr3_aa: CAWSGVAGTQYF; cdr3_nt: TGTGCCTGGAGCGGCGTAGCGGGGACCCAGTACTTC; clone_size: .; j_call: TRBJ2-5; d_call: TRBD2; v_call: TRBV30
cdr3_aa: CSVEFHVPGFTEAFF; cdr3_nt: TGCAGCGTTGAGTTTCACGTTCCCGGGTTCACTGAAGCTTTCTTT; clone_size: few; j_call: TRBJ1-1; d_call: .; v_call: TRBV29-1
cdr3_aa: CASSKSTGKTDTQYF; cdr3_nt: TGTGCCAGCAGCAAAAGTACAGGGAAAACAGATACGCAGTATTTT; clone_size: medium-sized; j_call: TRBJ2-3; d_call: .; v_call: TRBV21-1
cdr3_aa: CSVESGTYNEQFF; cdr3_nt: TGCAGCGTTGAGTCAGGGACTTACAATGAGCAGTTCTTC; clone_size: .; j_call: TRBJ2-1; d_call: .; v_call: TRBV29-1
cdr3_aa: CASSLEQQDPSTDTQYF; cdr3_nt: TGTGCCAGCAGCTTAGAACAACAGGACCCTAGCACAGATACGCAGTATTTT; clone_size: .; j_call: TRBJ2-3; d_call: .; v_call: TRBV11-2
cdr3_aa: CASSLYDSAEQYF; cdr3_nt: TGTGCCAGCAGTTTATACGACAGCGCCGAGCAGTACTTC; clone_size: .; j_call: TRBJ2-7; d_call: .; v_call: TRBV27
cdr3_aa: CASSADGYEQYF; cdr3_nt: TGTGCCAGCAGTGCCGACGGCTACGAGCAGTACTTC; clone_size: few; j_call: TRBJ2-7; d_call: .; v_call: TRBV28
cdr3_aa: CASSPSPGLRGTF; cdr3_nt: TGTGCCAGCAGTCCCTCGCCAGGACTCCGGGGCACCTTC; clone_size: .; j_call: TRBJ1-2; d_call: .; v_call: TRBV27
cdr3_aa: CASMAGLSETQYF; cdr3_nt: TGTGCCAGCATGGCGGGACTCTCGGAGACCCAGTACTTC; clone_size: .; j_call: TRBJ2-5; d_call: .; v_call: TRBV28
cdr3_aa: CSVLTGDYYGYTF; cdr3_nt: TGCAGCGTTCTGACAGGGGATTACTATGGCTACACCTTC; clone_size: .; j_call: TRBJ1-2; d_call: TRBD1; v_call: TRBV29-1
cdr3_aa: CASRGLDSSYEQYF; cdr3_nt: TGTGCCAGCAGGGGACTTGACAGCTCCTACGAGCAGTACTTC; clone_size: .; j_call: TRBJ2-7; d_call: .; v_call: TRBV27
cdr3_aa: CASSSLRYYEQYF; cdr3_nt: TGTGCCAGCAGCTCCCTCCGTTACTACGAGCAGTACTTC; clone_size: .; j_call: TRBJ2-7; d_call: .; v_call: TRBV7-9
cdr3_aa: CASSQGPGGWEQFF; cdr3_nt: TGCGCCAGCAGCCAGGGCCCGGGGGGCTGGGAGCAGTTCTTC; clone_size: .; j_call: TRBJ2-1; d_call: .; v_call: TRBV4-3
cdr3_aa: CASSARLEETQYF; cdr3_nt: TGTGCCAGCAGCGCCCGGCTAGAAGAGACCCAGTACTTC; clone_size: .; j_call: TRBJ2-5; d_call: .; v_call: TRBV7-9
cdr3_aa: CSVEDTRAGAYEQYF; cdr3_nt: TGCAGCGTTGAAGATACCCGGGCAGGGGCCTACGAGCAGTACTTC; clone_size: .; j_call: TRBJ2-7; d_call: .; v_call: TRBV29-1
cdr3_aa: CASSIYYNPAGTYNEQFF; cdr3_nt: TGTGCCAGTAGTATCTATTACAACCCGGCGGGGACCTACAATGAGCAGTTCTTC; clone_size: few; j_call: TRBJ2-1; d_call: .; v_call: TRBV19
cdr3_aa: CSVVYPTYNEQFF; cdr3_nt: TGCAGCGTTGTATATCCCACATACAATGAGCAGTTCTTC; clone_size: few; j_call: TRBJ2-1; d_call: .; v_call: TRBV29-1
cdr3_aa: CSVVFDAYEQYF; cdr3_nt: TGCAGCGTTGTTTTCGATGCCTACGAGCAGTACTTC; clone_size: .; j_call: TRBJ2-7; d_call: .; v_call: TRBV29-1
cdr3_aa: CASSAMGVSEMYEQYF; cdr3_nt: TGTGCCAGCAGCGCGATGGGGGTATCCGAGATGTACGAGCAGTACTTC; clone_size: .; j_call: TRBJ2-7; d_call: .; v_call: TRBV9
cdr3_aa: CASRGYEQYF; cdr3_nt: TGTGCCAGCAGGGGGTACGAGCAGTACTTC; clone_size: .; j_call: TRBJ2-7; d_call: .; v_call: TRBV2
cdr3_aa: CASSQESGRLDEQYF; cdr3_nt: TGCGCCAGCAGCCAAGAAAGCGGGAGGTTGGACGAGCAGTACTTC; clone_size: .; j_call: TRBJ2-7; d_call: TRBD2; v_call: TRBV4-1
cdr3_aa: CASSLGQGPADTQYF; cdr3_nt: TGTGCCAGCAGTTTAGGACAGGGCCCGGCAGATACGCAGTATTTT; clone_size: few; j_call: TRBJ2-3; d_call: TRBD1; v_call: TRBV28
cdr3_aa: CASVDSSYEQYF; cdr3_nt: TGTGCCAGCGTCGACAGCTCCTACGAGCAGTACTTC; clone_size: .; j_call: TRBJ2-7; d_call: .; v_call: TRBV2
cdr3_aa: CASSPEAGPWGNEQFF; cdr3_nt: TGTGCCAGCAGCCCCGAGGCCGGACCTTGGGGCAATGAGCAGTTCTTC; clone_size: .; j_call: TRBJ2-1; d_call: .; v_call: TRBV28
cdr3_aa: CSVERLTDYGYTF; cdr3_nt: TGCAGCGTTGAACGTCTAACAGACTATGGCTACACCTTC; clone_size: .; j_call: TRBJ1-2; d_call: .; v_call: TRBV29-1
cdr3_aa: CASSPGVSYEQYF; cdr3_nt: TGCGCCAGCAGCCCCGGGGTCAGCTACGAGCAGTACTTC; clone_size: .; j_call: TRBJ2-7; d_call: .; v_call: TRBV4-1
cdr3_aa: CASSFSGLYGYTF; cdr3_nt: TGTGCCAGCAGTTTCTCAGGACTCTATGGCTACACCTTC; clone_size: once; j_call: TRBJ1-2; d_call: .; v_call: TRBV28
cdr3_aa: CASSIGIYEQYF; cdr3_nt: TGTGCCAGCAGTATAGGGATTTACGAGCAGTACTTC; clone_size: .; j_call: TRBJ2-7; d_call: .; v_call: TRBV28
cdr3_aa: CASSDLNHREHEKLFF; cdr3_nt: TGTGCCAGCAGTGATTTGAACCACAGGGAGCATGAAAAACTGTTTTTT; clone_size: .; j_call: TRBJ1-4; d_call: .; v_call: TRBV25-1
cdr3_aa: CASGNTDTQYF; cdr3_nt: TGTGCCAGCGGTAACACAGATACGCAGTATTTT; clone_size: once; j_call: TRBJ2-3; d_call: .; v_call: TRBV2
cdr3_aa: CSGKGANYGYTF; cdr3_nt: TGCAGTGGTAAAGGAGCTAACTATGGCTACACCTTC; clone_size: few; j_call: TRBJ1-2; d_call: .; v_call: TRBV29-1
cdr3_aa: CASSPIGSSYEQYF; cdr3_nt: TGTGCCAGTAGTCCTATAGGGTCCTCCTACGAGCAGTACTTC; clone_size: few; j_call: TRBJ2-7; d_call: .; v_call: TRBV19